This T cell receptor (beta chain) derives from a study of blood T cell repertoires in COVID-19. For the study at large: COVID-19 samples, acute and convalescent, were from the United States, Italy and Spain. PBMCs, B-cell-depleted T cells, or T cells were the source of the cDNA or gDNA that made up the material.

In the authors' workflow: Reference gene primer amplification gave nucleated cell count estimates. Assay used: immunoSEQ multiplex PCR; TCRdb lists only in-frame clones, some missing. V, J and clone size reflect that table, while D and trimming were determined from the DNA. The sample yields approximately 230,000 clones, 83% seen once. From germline, CDR1 is LNHDA and CDR2 SQIVND (reference sequence). The CDR3 loop spans 13 amino acids. V lost 3 bases to trimming and J lost 9 bases, with 12 bases between them. This clonotype was sampled from an elderly man with acute or convalescent COVID-19. Sequenced input: peripheral blood. The chain employs TRBV19 and TRBJ2-4; D not certain. The CDR3 sequence is CASSIEPAGIQYF. The CDR3 bases are TGTGCCAGTAGTATCGAGCCCGCCGGCATTCAGTACTTC.